This T cell receptor (beta chain) was identified in a study of siplizumab effects on memory and regulatory T cells (dated by TCRdb to between 2018 and 2020). At the level of the whole study: Across under ten responder-stimulator pairs, paired mixed lymphocyte reactions were conducted with siplizumab at roughly 0.95 ug/mL and without drug. The study looked at the effect of siplizumab, an anti-CD2 antibody, on alloreactive T-cell subsets in allogeneic mixed lymphocyte reactions made from human PBMCs.

V is reduced by 3 bases and J by 0 bases, leaving a spacing of 9 bases between them. The CDR3 sequence holds 14 residues, the cysteine and phenylalanine included. Just CDR3 DNA is preserved here, 42 bases in frame from base 1. Sequences SGHRS (CDR1) and YFSETQ (CDR2) are obtained from the germline V gene. Overall study outcomes, separate from this receptor: Greater diversity appeared to be present in unstimulated naive T cells than in memory T cells, and a substantial contribution to the alloresponse seemed to be made by naive cells. In reactions with siplizumab, an average of around 70% of mappable alloreactive CD4+ clones were Treg-derived, compared with 25% to 30% in control reactions. Sequences below about 10^-5 frequency were poorly captured, so only a minor fraction of alloreactive clones could be mapped to unstimulated subsets. The suppressive function of proliferating Tregs from siplizumab cultures was not functionally confirmed. For roughly 80-95% of proliferating CD4+ or CD8+ clones, no naive or memory phenotype could be assigned. The cumulative frequency of alloreactive sequences traceable to unstimulated CD4+ memory T cells was significantly reduced by siplizumab.

Library preparation used the immunoSEQ multiplex PCR assay. Each sample had 85,000 to 100,000 TCR templates assayed by the deep sequencing platform. Genomic DNA extracted from sorted T cells was the material used for TCRbeta CDR3 sequencing. From the authors' description of their analysis: The R programming language was used for clonal analysis of TCRbeta CDR3 data. Comparing unstimulated samples against CFSE-low samples taken after the reaction was how alloreactive CD4+ and CD8+ clones were defined. Regulatory or non-regulatory origin of alloreactive CD4+ clones was assigned by matching sequences to the sorted unstimulated Treg and non-Treg repertoires. TCRdb took over this immuneACCESS table, retaining in-frame rearrangements with V and J assigned. Such tables are incomplete; in checked studies, under half of the missing clones stem from an unresolved V gene, and the remainder is unexplained. That table supplies the V and J calls and clone size; D and trimming were determined from the DNA. The sample includes over 10,000 clones, with around 40% observed a single time. Around 10% of the sample is taken by the ten largest.

This clone is categorized as medium-sized (0.01 to 0.1%). Its target antigen remains unknown. Base qualities are not at hand, and no much larger clone is one base apart. Cells from the mixed lymphocyte reactions were cocultured for about six days at 37 degrees C. After responder PBMCs were labelled with CFSE and stimulator PBMCs with Violet Dye, the two populations were combined at a 1:1 ratio. Sorted unstimulated T cells and proliferating T cells recovered from mixed lymphocyte reactions were subjected to TCRbeta CDR3 sequencing. Fresh whole blood from approximately 9 HLA-typed healthy donors was used to isolate PBMCs. For TCR sequencing, responder T cells that had proliferated and were CFSE-low were FACS-sorted once the mixed lymphocyte reaction was over.

Source material: CFSE-low (dividing) CD8+ T cells sorted from an allogeneic mixed lymphocyte reaction. The sequence is built from TRBV5-1 and TRBJ2-5; the D call could be TRBD1 or TRBD2, with each sharing 5 bases. This clonotype originated in a human donor in good health; the cells came from an allogeneic mixed lymphocyte reaction. The CDR3 corresponds to CASSYGTDQETQYF. Read as DNA, the sequence is TGCGCCAGCAGCTACGGGACGGACCAAGAGACCCAGTACTTC.